This entry lists 14 T cell receptor beta chains sequenced from one sample in a study of blood T cell repertoires in COVID-19. Repertoires were generated with immunoSEQ multiplex PCR, while TCRdb's copy carries only in-frame clones and drops some. Here the sample spans roughly 300,000 clones, roughly 85% being singletons. Specimen: peripheral blood. These receptors were collected from a woman between 45 and 60 years old who had recovered from COVID-19.

The chain joins TRBV15 to TRBJ2-7, with D unclear. Trimming cost V 0 bases and J 3 bases, with 6 bases left between them. Germline lookup yields CDR1 LNHNV and CDR2 YYDKDF (reference sequence). CDR3 length equals 13 residues. CDR3 DNA sequence: TGTGCCACCAGCAGAGATAGGAGCTACGAGCAGTACTTC. Translation gives CATSRDRSYEQYF.

The CDR3 region has the DNA TGTGCCAGCAGCCCCGCATCTACCTCGTGGGAGCAGTTCTTC. Its translation: CASSPASTSWEQFF. The genes are TRBV14 and TRBJ2-1, with D unclear. The CDR3 consists of 14 residues. Germline lookup yields CDR1 SGHDN and CDR2 FVKESK. V was shortened by 4 bases and J by 10 bases, with 17 bases between the two germline ends. The whole variable domain, filled in from reference TRBV14 and TRBJ2-1, reads EAGVTQFPSHSVIEKGQTVTLRCDPISGHDNLYWYRRVMGKEIKFLLHFVKESKQDESGMPNNRFLAERTGGTYSTLKVQPAELEDSGVYFCASSPASTSWEQFFGPGTRLTVL.

The rearrangement links TRBV3-1 (or the pseudogene TRBV3-2) to TRBJ2-1; TRBD2 agrees at 13 bases. The V gene end was trimmed by 0 bases and the J gene end by 8 bases; junction bases not matched to a gene: 4. Germline CDR1 LGHDT, CDR2 YNNKEL (reference sequence). The CDR3 totals 16 residues. This CDR3 reads CASSQERLAGGDEQFF. Written as DNA, the CDR3 is TGTGCCAGCAGCCAAGAAAGACTAGCGGGAGGTGATGAGCAGTTCTTC.

This clone was counted a single time. V gene TRBV28 combines with J gene TRBJ1-2, with 10 nucleotides matching TRBD1. The CDR3 has 14 amino acids. The J segment lost 7 bases and the V segment lost 6 bases, leaving 8 bases of the junction unmatched. Germline CDR1 and CDR2: MDHEN and SYDVKM. The CDR3 coding sequence is TGTGCCAGCAGCTTCGGGACAGGGGCGGGTGGCTACACCTTC. Protein: CASSFGTGAGGYTF.

The chain combines TRBV3-1 (or the pseudogene TRBV3-2) with TRBJ2-7, with TRBD1 identical over 7 bases. The V and J ends lost 10 bases and 4 bases, in that order; junction bases with no gene match: 13. The CDR3 runs to 14 residues. Germline V gives CDR1 LGHDT, CDR2 YNNKEL (reference sequence). The CDR3: CATPFRDSSYEQYF. In DNA, the CDR3 is TGTGCCACCCCCTTCAGGGACAGCAGTTACGAGCAGTACTTC.

The chain is built from TRBV5-4 and TRBJ1-1, with D maybe TRBD1 (5 bases). V shed 4 bases and J shed 4 bases, with 11 bases lying between them. The germline V gene has CDR1 SGHNT and CDR2 YYREEE (reference sequence). The CDR3 runs to 13 residues. Written as DNA, the CDR3 is TGTGCCAGCAGCCTCGTGGGGCCCACTGAAGCTTTCTTT. It specifies CASSLVGPTEAFF.

This rearrangement joins TRBV7-3 to TRBJ1-1; a possible D gene is TRBD1 (6 bases). The CDR3 runs 13 residues. With 5 bases removed from V and 6 bases from J, the gap between germline ends came to 13 bases. Looked up from germline, CDR1 is SGHTA and CDR2 is FQGTGA. For the CDR3, the DNA is TGTGCCAGCAGCGGACAACAGGGAGCTGAAGCTTTCTTT. Translating gives CASSGQQGAEAFF.

The V call is TRBV14, the J call TRBJ1-2; tentatively, D is TRBD1 (6 bases). V was cut by 4 bases and J by 2 bases, with 17 bases left in between. The length of the CDR3 is 16 residues. Germline values: CDR1 SGHDN, CDR2 FVKESK. In nucleotides, the CDR3 is TGTGCCAGCAGCCCACCCTCCCGACAGGAAAACTATGGCTACACCTTC. It specifies CASSPPSRQENYGYTF.

V usage is TRBV30 and J usage is TRBJ2-1; TRBD1 agrees at 10 bases. Germline values: CDR1 GTSNPN, CDR2 SVGIG (reference sequence). The trim removed 2 bases at V and 4 bases at J, leaving 5 bases unmatched. The CDR3 has 15 residues. The CDR3 nucleotides are TGTGCCTGGAGTAAGGGACAGGGGCGTTACAATGAGCAGTTCTTC. Translating it yields CAWSKGQGRYNEQFF.

Only a few counts were recorded for this clone. J is TRBJ2-7 and V is TRBV7-9; D is ambiguous. The V gene's germline CDR1 is SEHNR and CDR2 FQNEAQ (reference sequence). This CDR3 is built from 12 residues. Trimming removed 1 base at V and 4 bases at J, with 5 bases between. CDR3 sequence: CASSLVGYEQYF. CDR3 sequence (DNA): TGTGCCAGCAGCTTAGTCGGGTACGAGCAGTACTTC.

The chain recombines TRBV5-1 with TRBJ2-5; TRBD2 matches 14 bases. J gave up 5 bases and V 1 base, and 7 bases lay outside the gene matches. Germline V lookup: CDR1 SGHRS, CDR2 YFSETQ. The CDR3 consists of 17 residues. Here the CDR3 reads CASSLTGLAGAGETQYF. The CDR3, as DNA: TGCGCCAGCAGCTTGACGGGACTAGCGGGGGCCGGGGAGACCCAGTACTTC.

The genes are TRBV5-1 and TRBJ2-1; no clear D gene. This CDR3 spans 14 amino acids. V was cut by 0 bases and J by 5 bases, with 9 bases left in between. Germline V CDR1 and CDR2: SGHRS, YFSETQ. CDR3 loop: CASSLGTANNEQFF. The CDR3 DNA sequence: TGCGCCAGCAGCTTGGGTACCGCGAACAATGAGCAGTTCTTC.

The rearrangement joins TRBV18 to TRBJ1-3, with D possibly being TRBD1 (6 bases). Germline lookup yields CDR1 KGHSH and CDR2 LQKENI. The germline V and J ends were trimmed by 6 bases and 3 bases, with 30 bases remaining between them. The CDR3 runs to 20 residues. This CDR3 reads CASSLVRDNSGSVYGNTIYF. Here the CDR3 DNA reads TGTGCCAGCTCGCTCGTAAGGGACAACTCGGGTTCGGTGTATGGAAACACCATATATTTT.

The V and J genes are TRBV7-2 and TRBJ2-3; 9 bases agree with TRBD2. CDR3 length: 16 amino acids. V shed 1 base and J 6 bases; nucleotides not matched to a gene: 8. Germline V gives CDR1 SGHTA, CDR2 FQGNSA. The CDR3 here is CASSLDSLAGADTQYF. The DNA for the CDR3 is TGTGCCAGCAGCTTAGATTCCTTAGCGGGGGCGGATACGCAGTATTTT.